This T cell receptor (beta chain) appears in the sequencing data of a study of prognosis after radiotherapy for stage I lung cancer. Turning to the study itself: Stage I non-small cell lung cancer cases were enrolled from early 2018 through early 2019. The study, taken as a whole, reports: When patients developed distant metastases, their Shannon entropy after stereotactic body radiation therapy was lower.

Turning to this clonotype: Its antigen is undetermined. A read error is likely here: a far larger clone is one base away.

With 11 bases removed from V and 5 bases from J, the gap between germline ends came to 23 bases. The CDR3 runs 15 residues. Per the germline V gene, CDR1 is KGHDR and CDR2 is SFDVKD. With two-round multiplex PCR, TCR beta CDR3 sequences were amplified from genomic DNA. Round one of PCR was performed, and it used primers specific to each TRBV and TRBJ gene. TCRdb ran MiXCR on the multiplex PCR reads and lists one entry per CDR3 protein. The sample lists about 8,500 distinct CDR3 sequences, less than 65% occurring once. This chain joins TRBV24-1 and TRBJ1-2, with D hard to call. The receptor's source is a donor aged 50 or older with non-small cell lung cancer. Sequenced here: PBMCs, sampled before or after stereotactic body radiation therapy (not recorded which). CDR3 residues: CASSLLSGLAYGYTF. CDR3 sequence (DNA): TGTGCCAGCAGCTTATTATCCGGACTCGCGTATGGCTACACCTTC.